This T cell receptor beta chain was sequenced during a study of beta chain features in type 1 diabetes. Germline V gene lookup returns CDR1 LNHDA and CDR2 SQIVND (reference sequence). With 5 bases removed from V and 2 bases from J, the gap between germline ends came to 8 bases. The CDR3 spans 13 residues. Per donor, one heparinised blood draw averaged about 116 mL. Markers CD45RO/CCR7/CD25/CD127/CD95/CD27 served to sort CD4+ naive, central memory, regulatory and stem cell-like memory cells. Expressed TCRB transcripts were sequenced because the entire RNA isolate underwent reverse transcription. There were about 3.5 million reads on average in the naive, central memory and regulatory T cell samples. The method was immunoSEQ multiplex PCR; TCRdb's version includes in-frame clones alone and lacks a portion of them. The table has hundreds of thousands of clones, around 68% seen once.

The chain employs TRBV19 and TRBJ2-3; D remains ambiguous. Sequencing used naive CD4+ T cells from blood. This sequence originates from a man aged 30 to 45 in good health. DNA of the CDR3: TGTGCCAGTAGTCCCGAGTTCACAGATACGCAGTATTTT. This codes for CASSPEFTDTQYF.